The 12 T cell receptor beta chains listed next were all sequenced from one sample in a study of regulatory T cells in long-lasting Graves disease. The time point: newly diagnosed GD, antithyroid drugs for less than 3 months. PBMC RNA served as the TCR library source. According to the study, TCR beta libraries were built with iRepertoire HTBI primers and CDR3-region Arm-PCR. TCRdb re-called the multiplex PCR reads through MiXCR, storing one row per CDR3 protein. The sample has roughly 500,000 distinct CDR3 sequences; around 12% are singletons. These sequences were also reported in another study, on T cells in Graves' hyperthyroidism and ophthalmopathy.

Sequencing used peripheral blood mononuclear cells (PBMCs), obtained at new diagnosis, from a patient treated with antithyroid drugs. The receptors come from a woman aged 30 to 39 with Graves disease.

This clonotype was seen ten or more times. This chain's CDR3 is CASSPRERNEQFF. The CDR3 DNA is TGTGCCAGCAGCCCTCGGGAGCGCAATGAGCAGTTCTTC. V is TRBV3-1 and J is TRBJ2-1, with TRBD2 as a possible D gene (6 bases). The CDR3 sequence is 13 residues long. Trimming pared 4 bases from V and 6 bases from J, leaving 10 bases between. Germline values: CDR1 LGHDT, CDR2 YNNKEL (reference sequence).

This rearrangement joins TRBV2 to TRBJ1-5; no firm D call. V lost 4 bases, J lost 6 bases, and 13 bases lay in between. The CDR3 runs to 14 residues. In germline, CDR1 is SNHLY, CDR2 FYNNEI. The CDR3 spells CASSATSIRQPQHF. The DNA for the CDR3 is TGTGCCAGCAGTGCGACGTCGATCCGTCAGCCCCAGCATTTT.

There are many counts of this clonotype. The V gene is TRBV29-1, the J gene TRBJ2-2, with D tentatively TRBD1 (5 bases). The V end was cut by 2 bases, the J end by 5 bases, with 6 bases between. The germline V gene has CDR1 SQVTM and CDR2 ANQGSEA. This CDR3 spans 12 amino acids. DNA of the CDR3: TGCAGCGTTGAACAGGGTACCGGGGAGCTGTTTTTT. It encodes CSVEQGTGELFF.

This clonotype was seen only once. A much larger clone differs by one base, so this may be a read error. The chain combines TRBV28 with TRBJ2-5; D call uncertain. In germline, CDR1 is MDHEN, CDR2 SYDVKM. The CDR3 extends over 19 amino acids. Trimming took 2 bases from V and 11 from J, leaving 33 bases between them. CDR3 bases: TGTGCCAGCAGTTTACCCCTCGAGACCGCAGAACTACGAAACTATGAGCAGTACTTC. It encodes CASSLPLETAELRNYEQYF.

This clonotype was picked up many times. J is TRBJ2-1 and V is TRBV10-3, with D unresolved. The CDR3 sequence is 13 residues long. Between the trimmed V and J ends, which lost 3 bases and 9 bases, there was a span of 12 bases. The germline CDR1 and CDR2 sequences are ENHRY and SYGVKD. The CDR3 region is CAISDRSASEQFF. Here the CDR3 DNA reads TGTGCCATCAGTGATCGATCAGCGTCTGAGCAGTTCTTC.

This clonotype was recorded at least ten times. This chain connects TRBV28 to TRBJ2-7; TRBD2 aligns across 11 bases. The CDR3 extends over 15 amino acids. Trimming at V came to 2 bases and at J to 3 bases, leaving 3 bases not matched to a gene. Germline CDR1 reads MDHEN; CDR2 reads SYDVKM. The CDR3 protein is CASSLGTSGYYEQYF. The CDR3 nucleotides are TGTGCCAGCAGTTTAGGGACTAGCGGATACTACGAGCAGTACTTC.

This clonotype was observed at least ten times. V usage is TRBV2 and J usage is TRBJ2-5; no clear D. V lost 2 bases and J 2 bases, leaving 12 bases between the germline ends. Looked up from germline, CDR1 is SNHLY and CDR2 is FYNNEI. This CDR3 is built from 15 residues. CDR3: CASSEIGLIQETQYF. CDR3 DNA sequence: TGTGCCAGCAGTGAAATTGGGCTCATTCAAGAGACCCAGTACTTC.

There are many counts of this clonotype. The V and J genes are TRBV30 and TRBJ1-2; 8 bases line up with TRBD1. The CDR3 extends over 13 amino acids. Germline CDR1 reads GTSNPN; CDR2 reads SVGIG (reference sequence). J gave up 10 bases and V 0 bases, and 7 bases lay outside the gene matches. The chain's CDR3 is CAWSVNRGIPYTF. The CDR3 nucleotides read TGTGCCTGGAGTGTAAACAGGGGGATACCCTACACCTTC.

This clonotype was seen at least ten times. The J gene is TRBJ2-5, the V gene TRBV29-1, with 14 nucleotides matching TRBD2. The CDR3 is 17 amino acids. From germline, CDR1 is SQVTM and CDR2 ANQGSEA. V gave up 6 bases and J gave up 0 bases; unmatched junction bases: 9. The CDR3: CSVEPGLAGVYQETQYF. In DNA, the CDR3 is TGCAGCGTCGAACCGGGACTAGCGGGGGTATACCAAGAGACCCAGTACTTC.

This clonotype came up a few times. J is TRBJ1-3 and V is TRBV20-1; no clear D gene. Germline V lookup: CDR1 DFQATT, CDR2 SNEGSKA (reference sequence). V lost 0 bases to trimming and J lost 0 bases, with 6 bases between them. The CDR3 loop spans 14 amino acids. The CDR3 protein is CSARDEFSGNTIYF. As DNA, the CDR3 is TGCAGTGCTAGAGATGAGTTCTCTGGAAACACCATATATTTT.

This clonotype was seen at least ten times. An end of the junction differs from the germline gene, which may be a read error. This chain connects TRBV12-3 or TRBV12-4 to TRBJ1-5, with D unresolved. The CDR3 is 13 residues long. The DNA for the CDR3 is TGTGCCGGCAGTTATAGCTCCGTTCAGCCCCAGCATTTT. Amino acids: CAGSYSSVQPQHF.

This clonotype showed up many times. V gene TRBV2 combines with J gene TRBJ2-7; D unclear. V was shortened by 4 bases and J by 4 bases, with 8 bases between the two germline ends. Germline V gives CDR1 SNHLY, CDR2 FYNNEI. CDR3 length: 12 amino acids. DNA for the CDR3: TGTGCCAGCAGTGGTCCCTTGTACGAGCAGTACTTC. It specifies CASSGPLYEQYF. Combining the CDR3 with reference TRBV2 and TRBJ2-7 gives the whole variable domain EPEVTQTPSHQVTQMGQEVILRCVPISNHLYFYWYRQILGQKVEFLVSFYNNEISEKSEIFDDQFSVERPDGSNFTLKIRSTKLEDSAMYFCASSGPLYEQYFGPGTRLTVT.